Sequencing of this T cell receptor beta chain was carried out in a study of CD8 T cells in Susac syndrome. This CDR3 is built from 14 residues. V was clipped by 5 bases and J by 3 bases; unmatched bases: 6. Germline CDR1 reads MNHEY; CDR2 reads SMNVEV (reference sequence). An input of roughly 0.5 to 1 ug of RNA was subjected to reverse transcription using random hexamers. Amplification of TCR beta CDR3 was carried out by immunoSEQ multiplex PCR, which covered 54 Vbeta and 13 Jbeta segments. TCRdb processed the immunoSEQ multiplex PCR reads anew with MiXCR; each CDR3 protein has one entry. Of 45,000 or so distinct CDR3 sequences in the sample, approximately 94% were seen once.

The sequencing sample was made of CD8+ T cells from PBMCs. The chain joins TRBV27 to TRBJ2-7; 8 positions agree with TRBD1. The receptor comes from a human donor in good health. This CDR3 reads CASSTGGTGYEQYF. CDR3 DNA sequence: TGTGCCAGCAGTACAGGGGGAACCGGCTACGAGCAGTACTTC.